A selection of T cell receptor beta chains follows, all from one sample in a study of T-cell reconstitution after alpha-beta-depleted transplantation in children. Using its own MiXCR run on the PCR reads, TCRdb lists one record per CDR3 protein. Among around 580,000 distinct CDR3 sequences listed, about a quarter were seen once. This sample comprised PBMCs, obtained before TCRalphabeta/CD19-depleted stem cell transplant. These TCRs come from a boy in the first two years of life with Wiskott-Aldrich syndrome, due to receive a stem cell transplant. The CDR3 runs from the conserved cysteine through the conserved F or W.

v_gene	j_gene	CDR3aa
TRBV15	TRBJ2-7	CATSRGGLAGYEQYF
TRBV7-2	TRBJ1-3	CASSKRGGTSGNTIYF
TRBV6-1	TRBJ2-5	CASKLAGSSQETQYF
TRBV10-3	TRBJ1-5	CATLDRGGNQPQHF
TRBV21-1	TRBJ2-1	CASSTTSRGRDSYNEQFF
TRBV5-1	TRBJ2-2	CASNTIGTGELFF
TRBV20-1	TRBJ2-2	CSATPRTGAGELFF
TRBV14	TRBJ2-4	CASSQEGPRTSDIQYF
TRBV7-2	TRBJ2-1	CASSFGGALLNEQFF
TRBV10-3	TRBJ2-2	CAISAVVAENTGELFF
TRBV12-3/TRBV12-4	TRBJ1-5	CASSLLVGFNQPQHF
TRBV9	TRBJ2-1	CASSVSGGRWGEQFF
TRBV5-1	TRBJ2-3	CASGLAGVDTQYF
TRBV24-1	TRBJ1-4	CATSDSTGTANEKLFF
TRBV7-9	TRBJ2-7	CASSLVPTKNEQYF
TRBV5-1	TRBJ2-3	CASSLMAESTNTQYF
TRBV25-1	TRBJ2-1	CASSERGGATYNEQFF
TRBV20-1	TRBJ2-4	CSARDGGAAKNIQYF
TRBV5-1	TRBJ2-1	CASSFPGGYNEQFF
TRBV20-1	TRBJ2-7	CSARRLIYEQYF
TRBV7-2	TRBJ2-1	CASSLSQSTNEQFF
TRBV11-1	TRBJ2-1	CASSSTPGRPRSYNEQFF
TRBV10-3	TRBJ1-1	CAARQGVNTEAFF
TRBV28	TRBJ1-6	CASSWEQGESPLHF